This entry features one T cell receptor (beta chain) sequence. The V end was cut by 4 bases, the J end by 7 bases, with 23 bases between. This CDR3 has 15 residues. Germline V gene lookup returns CDR1 SQVTM and CDR2 ANQGSEA. Primed by a sample-barcoded 5' primer and a J-beta primer mix, a second PCR proceeded for 7 to 11 cycles. TCRdb recomputed calls from the 5' RACE reads with MiXCR, one row per CDR3 protein. The sample yields over 600,000 distinct CDR3 sequences, 35% to 60% seen once. The data were obtained in a study of blood T cells in healthy people across ages. This clonotype originated in a man of 80 years or more in good health. The sequenced sample consisted of blood. This sequence joins TRBV29-1 and TRBJ2-7; D may be TRBD1 (5 bases). This CDR3 reads CSVVSGHGNYNEQYF. CDR3 sequence (DNA): TGCAGCGTTGTATCTGGACATGGCAACTACAATGAGCAGTACTTC.